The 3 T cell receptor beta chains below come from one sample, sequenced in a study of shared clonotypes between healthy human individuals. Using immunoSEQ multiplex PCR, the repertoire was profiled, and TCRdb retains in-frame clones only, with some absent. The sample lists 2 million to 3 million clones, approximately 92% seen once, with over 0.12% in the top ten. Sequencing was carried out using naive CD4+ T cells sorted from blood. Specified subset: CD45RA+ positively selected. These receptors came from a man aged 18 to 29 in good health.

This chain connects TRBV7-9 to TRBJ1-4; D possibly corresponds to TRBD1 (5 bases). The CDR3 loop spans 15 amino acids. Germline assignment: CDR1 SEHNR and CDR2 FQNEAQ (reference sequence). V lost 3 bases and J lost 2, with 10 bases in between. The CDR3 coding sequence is TGTGCCAGCAGCTTGGGGGGAGATACTAATGAAAAACTGTTTTTT. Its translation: CASSLGGDTNEKLFF.

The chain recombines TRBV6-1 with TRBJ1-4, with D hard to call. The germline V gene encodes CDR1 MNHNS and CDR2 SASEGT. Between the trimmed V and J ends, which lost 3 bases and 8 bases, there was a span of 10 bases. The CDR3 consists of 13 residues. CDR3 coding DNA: TGTGCCAGCAGTGACACAAGGGTCGAAAAACTGTTTTTT. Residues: CASSDTRVEKLFF.

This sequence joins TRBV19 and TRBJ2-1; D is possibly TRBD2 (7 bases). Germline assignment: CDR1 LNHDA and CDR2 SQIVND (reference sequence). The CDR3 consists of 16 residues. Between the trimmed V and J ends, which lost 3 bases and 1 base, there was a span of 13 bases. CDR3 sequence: CASSMGGGDSYNEQFF. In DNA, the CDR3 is TGTGCCAGTAGTATGGGGGGGGGCGATTCCTACAATGAGCAGTTCTTC.